Listed here are 8 T cell receptor beta chains from one sample, sequenced in a study of T cell responses to AZD1222 COVID-19 vaccine. Profiling relied on immunoSEQ multiplex PCR, and the TCRdb table lists in-frame clones only, not all of them. The table shows fewer than 120,000 clones, with 70% to 90% occurring only once. This specimen was peripheral blood, taken on day 0 of AZD1222 vaccination. The receptor source for this set is an adult in good health.

The sample holds one count of this clone. The rearrangement uses TRBV7-2 and TRBJ2-3, with TRBD2 matching over 9 bases. V was pared by 0 bases and J by 4 bases, with 2 bases of the junction left unmatched. The germline gives CDR1 SGHTA, CDR2 FQGNSA. The CDR3 is 15 amino acids. The CDR3 sequence is CASSLAGGGADTQYF. DNA of the CDR3: TGTGCCAGCAGCTTAGCGGGCGGGGGGGCAGATACGCAGTATTTT.

The chain carries TRBV5-4 and TRBJ1-2; D is possibly TRBD1 (6 bases). This CDR3 has 15 residues. Per the germline V gene, CDR1 is SGHNT and CDR2 is YYREEE (reference sequence). The ends were cut back, 2 bases at V and 4 bases at J, with 15 bases in the middle. The CDR3 DNA reads as TGTGCCAGCAGCTTCTCCTTGACAGGCACCTATGGCTACACCTTC. Amino acids: CASSFSLTGTYGYTF. The full variable domain, completed using reference TRBV5-4 and TRBJ1-2, is ETGVTQSPTHLIKTRGQQVTLRCSSQSGHNTVSWYQQALGQGPQFIFQYYREEENGRGNFPPRFSGLQFPNYSSELNVNALELDDSALYLCASSFSLTGTYGYTFGSGTRLTVV.

The rearrangement joins TRBV5-1 to TRBJ1-1; D perhaps matches TRBD1 (5 bases). The V gene lost 2 bases and the J gene lost 0 bases, with 8 bases spanning the gap. CDR3 length: 14 residues. Looked up from germline, CDR1 is SGHRS and CDR2 is YFSETQ. CDR3 residues: CASSFGGLNTEAFF. The CDR3, as DNA: TGCGCCAGCAGCTTCGGGGGTTTGAACACTGAAGCTTTCTTT.

In regard to this clone: At one of its ends the junction is not consistent with the germline gene, which may arise from a read error. V gene TRBV7-2 combines with J gene TRBJ2-1; 12 bases match TRBD2. The CDR3 is made up of 14 amino acids. From germline, CDR1 is SGHTA and CDR2 FQGNSA. CDR3 in amino acids: CASSLAGGPDEQFF. In DNA, the CDR3 is TGTGCCAGCAGCCTAGCGGGAGGGCCCGATGAGCAGTTCTTC.

The V gene is TRBV29-1, the J gene TRBJ1-3; unclear D gene. In germline, CDR1 is SQVTM, CDR2 ANQGSEA. The CDR3 length is 16 residues. Trimming cost V 0 bases and J 0 bases, with 12 bases left between them. Here the CDR3 reads CSVEDLADSSGNTIYF. DNA of the CDR3: TGCAGCGTTGAAGATCTTGCGGACTCCTCTGGAAACACCATATATTTT.

The V call is TRBV9, the J call TRBJ2-1; tentatively, D is TRBD2 (6 bases). The germline gives CDR1 SGDLS, CDR2 YYNGEE. V gave up 5 bases and J gave up 1 base, with 10 bases separating them. This CDR3 spans 14 amino acids. The CDR3 sequence is CASSGGPSYNEQFF. The CDR3 DNA sequence: TGTGCCAGCAGTGGAGGGCCTTCCTACAATGAGCAGTTCTTC.

The chain carries TRBV6-6 and TRBJ1-1, with TRBD1 identical over 7 bases. Germline CDR1 and CDR2: MNHNY and SVGAGI (reference sequence). Losses at the gene ends were 6 bases for V and 11 bases for J; bases not matched to a gene: 12. This CDR3 has 13 residues. CDR3 sequence: CASRSGTVRAAFF. CDR3 DNA sequence: TGTGCCAGCAGATCCGGGACAGTGAGGGCCGCTTTCTTT.

The V gene is TRBV3-1 (or the pseudogene TRBV3-2), the J gene TRBJ1-5; D perhaps matches TRBD1 (5 bases). Trimming stripped 2 bases from V and 1 base from J, with 6 bases between. CDR3 length: 14 residues. CDR1 is LGHDT, CDR2 YNNKEL, per germline (reference sequence). CDR3 residues: CASSQPGSNQPQHF. CDR3 DNA sequence: TGTGCCAGCAGCCAACCAGGGAGCAATCAGCCCCAGCATTTT.